These 19 T cell receptor beta chains share one sample of origin, sequenced in a study of T cell repertoires in cytomegalovirus infection. TCRdb used MiXCR to reprocess the reads, holding one entry per CDR3 protein. Of roughly 640,000 distinct CDR3 sequences listed, approximately 24% are singletons. The sample was CD8+ T cells from PBMCs. The receptors derive from a human donor in good health (CMV status not recorded). Some clones in this sample may be carry-over from other donors' samples.

This clonotype has a count of ten or more. This chain joins TRBV7-8 and TRBJ2-5, with D possibly being TRBD2 (6 bases). Trimming cost V 7 bases and J 2 bases, with 14 bases left between them. CDR1 and CDR2 (germline): SGHVS, FQNEAQ. There are 14 residues in the CDR3. This CDR3 reads CASTTLAGQETQYF. The CDR3 DNA follows: TGTGCCAGCACAACTTTGGCGGGGCAAGAGACCCAGTACTTC. The full variable domain, with the rest looked up from reference TRBV7-8 and TRBJ2-5, is GAGVSQSPRYKVAKRGQDVALRCDPISGHVSLFWYQQALGQGPEFLTYFQNEAQLDKSGLPSDRFFAERPEGSVSTLKIQRTQQEDSAVYLCASTTLAGQETQYFGPGTRLLVL.

The chain is built from TRBV7-6 and TRBJ2-5; perhaps TRBD1 as D (6 bases). Trimming shortened V by 5 bases and J by 5 bases, and 12 bases separated the two germline ends. The CDR3 contains 13 residues. CDR1 and CDR2 from the germline V gene are SGHVS and FNYEAQ. For the CDR3, the DNA is TGTGCCAGCAGCCACCCAGGGGTCGAGACCCAGTACTTC. Encoded protein: CASSHPGVETQYF.

Remarks on this clonotype: With a much larger clone just one base away, this may be a read error. This chain links TRBV6-1 with TRBJ1-1, with D hard to call. The V gene's germline CDR1 is MNHNS and CDR2 SASEGT. CDR3 size: 14 residues. As DNA, the CDR3 is TGTGTCAGCAGTTCCGATGGGCCGAACACTGAAGCTTTCTTT. Amino acids: CVSSSDGPNTEAFF.

CDR3 sequence (DNA): TGTGCCAGCAGTGACTCCAACCGGGCTGAAGCTTTCTTT. This encodes CASSDSNRAEAFF. This rearrangement joins TRBV6-4 to TRBJ1-1; D call uncertain. CDR1 is MRHNA, CDR2 SNTAGT, per germline. V was cut by 0 bases and J by 6 bases, with 8 bases left in between. The CDR3 has 13 residues.

This clonotype was counted once. One base away lies a much larger clone, so this may be a sequencing read error. V usage is TRBV4-1 and J usage is TRBJ2-2, with a weak D call TRBD2 (6 bases). Germline V gives CDR1 MGHRA, CDR2 YSYEKL. The CDR3 sequence is 18 residues long. V lost 3 bases to trimming and J lost 3 bases, with 20 bases between them. CDR3 protein: CASSHFPPTSRYTGELFF. The DNA for the CDR3 is TGCGCCAGCAGCCATTTCCCCCCTACTAGCAGATACACCGGGGAGCTGTTTTTT.

The chain carries TRBV7-4 and TRBJ2-1, with 7 positions matching TRBD2. Trimming at V came to 6 bases and at J to 7 bases, leaving 9 bases not matched to a gene. CDR3 length: 14 amino acids. CDR1 SGHVT and CDR2 SQSDAQ come from the germline V gene. The CDR3 reads CASRPSLGGNEQFF. In nucleotides, the CDR3 is TGTGCCAGCAGACCTAGTTTGGGAGGGAATGAGCAGTTCTTC.

The rearrangement links TRBV9 to TRBJ2-2; TRBD2 matches 8 bases. The trim removed 3 bases at V and 4 bases at J, leaving 5 bases unmatched. This CDR3 is built from 15 residues. Germline V lookup: CDR1 SGDLS, CDR2 YYNGEE. The CDR3 region has the DNA TGTGCCAGCAGCGCCGGGACTAGTATCACCGGGGAGCTGTTTTTT. Its translation is CASSAGTSITGELFF.

This clonotype has more than one count but fewer than ten. The J gene is TRBJ2-7, the V gene TRBV27; 10 bases agree with TRBD1. Trimming cost V 9 bases and J 5 bases; bases outside gene matches: 13. The CDR3 totals 15 residues. The germline gives CDR1 MNHEY, CDR2 SMNVEV (reference sequence). Here the CDR3 DNA reads TGTGCCAGAGATCCCCGGGACAGGGGATTACACGAGCAGTACTTC. This translates into CARDPRDRGLHEQYF.

This chain joins TRBV29-1 and TRBJ2-1; 7 nucleotides align to TRBD1. V dropped 4 bases and J dropped 3; count of bases not matched to a gene: 6. The CDR3 is 14 residues long. CDR1 is SQVTM, CDR2 ANQGSEA, per germline. The CDR3 loop is CSVVWGQLYNEQFF. The CDR3 nucleotides are TGCAGCGTTGTTTGGGGACAGCTCTACAATGAGCAGTTCTTC.

This chain joins TRBV2 and TRBJ2-4; D not certain. Germline V gene lookup returns CDR1 SNHLY and CDR2 FYNNEI. This CDR3 has 13 amino acids. The germline V and J ends were trimmed by 3 bases and 2 bases, with 5 bases remaining between them. The CDR3 spells CASSDTTKNIQYF. In DNA, the CDR3 is TGTGCCAGCAGTGATACCACCAAAAACATTCAGTACTTC.

On this clonotype itself: A read error may account for a junction end that differs from germline. V is TRBV4-1 and J is TRBJ2-1; possible D gene TRBD1, 5 bases. CDR3 length: 16 amino acids. Germline loops: CDR1 MGHRA, CDR2 YSYEKL. The CDR3 is CASNQETGALDGEQFF. In DNA form, the CDR3 reads TGTGCCAGCAACCAAGAAACAGGTGCCCTAGACGGTGAGCAGTTCTTC.

Note on this clonotype: This likely reflects a read error, since a far larger clone is one base away. The chain links TRBV28 to TRBJ1-1; D gene unclear. The CDR3 is 12 residues long. Trimming stripped 3 bases from V and 3 bases from J, with 5 bases between. Germline CDR1 reads MDHEN; CDR2 reads SYDVKM. For the CDR3, the DNA is TGTGCCAGCAGTTTCGAACACACTGAAGCTTTCTTT. Translating gives CASSFEHTEAFF. Combining the CDR3 with reference TRBV28 and TRBJ1-1 gives the whole variable domain DVKVTQSSRYLVKRTGEKVFLECVQDMDHENMFWYRQDPGLGLRLIYFSYDVKMKEKGDIPEGYSVSREKKERFSLILESASTNQTSMYLCASSFEHTEAFFGQGTRLTVV.

This chain links TRBV3-1 with TRBJ2-1; a possible D gene is TRBD2 (6 bases). This CDR3 region has 16 residues. From germline, CDR1 is LGHDT and CDR2 YNNKEL (reference sequence). With 4 bases removed from V and 5 bases from J, the gap between germline ends came to 18 bases. The CDR3 DNA sequence: TGTGCCAGCAGCCCATTAGCGGCGGGATACGACAATGAGCAGTTCTTC. Amino acid sequence: CASSPLAAGYDNEQFF.

In this sample, this clonotype turned up many times. The V and J genes are TRBV14 and TRBJ2-7; D may correspond to TRBD1 or TRBD2 (6 bases each). This CDR3 is 14 amino acids long. Germline V gene data show CDR1 as SGHDN and CDR2 as FVKESK. The V and J ends lost 1 base and 3 bases respectively, with 10 bases between them. The CDR3 DNA sequence: TGTGCCAGCAGCCAAGGGGGGGCCAACTACGAGCAGTACTTC. It yields the protein CASSQGGANYEQYF. The whole variable domain, remainder taken from reference TRBV14 and TRBJ2-7, is EAGVTQFPSHSVIEKGQTVTLRCDPISGHDNLYWYRRVMGKEIKFLLHFVKESKQDESGMPNNRFLAERTGGTYSTLKVQPAELEDSGVYFCASSQGGANYEQYFGPGTRLTVT.

This clonotype has a handful of counts. The CDR3 bases are TGCAGTGCTTGGACAGAGGCCTATGGCTACACCTTC. Its protein is CSAWTEAYGYTF. The rearrangement links TRBV20-1 to TRBJ1-2, with TRBD1 as a possible D gene (6 bases). The CDR3 is made up of 12 amino acids. Germline values: CDR1 DFQATT, CDR2 SNEGSKA (reference sequence). V was cut by 5 bases and J by 4 bases, with 11 bases left in between.

This clonotype was observed a few times. The V and J genes are TRBV15 and TRBJ2-6; D is undetermined. Germline-derived CDR1 and CDR2 are LNHNV and YYDKDF (reference sequence). The CDR3 is 16 residues long. Trimming pared 5 bases from V and 2 bases from J, leaving 13 bases between. The CDR3 bases are TGTGCCACCAGCTCGAAACCTCTCCCTGGGGCCAACGTCCTGACTTTC. Protein: CATSSKPLPGANVLTF.

The chain combines TRBV5-4 with TRBJ2-1, with D maybe TRBD2 (7 bases). The germline gives CDR1 SGHNT, CDR2 YYREEE (reference sequence). This CDR3 is built from 18 residues. V lost 0 bases, J lost 0 bases, and 16 bases lay in between. CDR3 bases: TGTGCCAGCAGCTTGGCGGGGAGGGGGGTGAGCTCCTACAATGAGCAGTTCTTC. Translation gives CASSLAGRGVSSYNEQFF.

This chain joins TRBV4-2 and TRBJ2-1; the D gene is possibly TRBD2 (5 bases). Germline CDR1 is LGHNA and CDR2 is YNFKEQ. Trimming took off 0 bases at V and 7 bases at J, with 16 bases between the two ends. This CDR3 is 16 amino acids long. The CDR3 DNA is TGTGCCAGCAGCCAAGATCGGGGTGGCTTTGGGAATGAGCAGTTCTTC. This codes for CASSQDRGGFGNEQFF.

This clonotype was observed at least ten times. The chain joins TRBV7-9 to TRBJ1-1; 9 bases map to TRBD1. The CDR3 is made up of 13 amino acids. Germline values: CDR1 SEHNR, CDR2 FQNEAQ (reference sequence). The junction had 3 bases not matched to a gene; V was cut back by 10 bases and J by 0 bases. CDR3 residues: CATRTGVNTEAFF. CDR3 bases: TGTGCCACCCGGACAGGGGTGAACACTGAAGCTTTCTTT.